This T cell receptor beta chain was profiled in a study of cytomegalovirus exposure and HLA in healthy donors. Overall study findings and caveats: Productive status was seen about 90% or about 30% of the time for most TCR beta V segments in an earlier analysis. The authors reported that TCR beta sequences could predict HLA-A and HLA-B alleles. These predictions were accurate for most subjects in the first cohort. One variant, a missense change in DCLRE1C, was linked in a later analysis to TCR beta V- and J-gene trimming.

With 60 Vbeta and 13 Jbeta primers, the PCR was carried out. Repertoires were generated with immunoSEQ multiplex PCR, while TCRdb's copy carries only in-frame clones and drops some. The sample carries about 62,000 clones, 60% to 80% recorded once. Remarks on this clone: Its antigen is not known.

CDR1 LNHDA and CDR2 SQIVND come from the germline V gene (reference sequence). This CDR3 contains 13 residues. Between the trimmed V and J ends, which lost 8 bases and 5 bases, there was a span of 15 bases. The chain employs TRBV19 and TRBJ1-1; maybe TRBD1 (6 bases). Sample: PBMCs. The receptor was isolated from a man in his sixties in good health and CMV-seropositive. The DNA of the CDR3 is TGTGCCAGTCGCCTCACAGGGAGAACTGAAGCTTTCTTT. Translated, it gives CASRLTGRTEAFF.